The count of the clone carrying this T cell receptor beta chain is one. Sequencing used immunoSEQ multiplex PCR; TCRdb keeps in-frame clones, though not all of them. The sample consists of approximately 300,000 clones, about 90% of them appearing once. The sample originates from a study of cytomegalovirus exposure and HLA in healthy donors. Sample: PBMCs. This receptor was taken from a woman aged 30 to 39 in good health and CMV-seropositive.

CDR3 bases: TGTGCCAGCAGTCCGGGACAGGGGTACACTGAAGCTTTCTTT. This sequence encodes CASSPGQGYTEAFF. This sequence joins TRBV5-5 and TRBJ1-1, with TRBD1 matching over 10 bases. V was pared by 5 bases and J by 3 bases, with 4 bases of the junction left unmatched. This CDR3 comprises 14 residues. Germline-derived CDR1 and CDR2 are SGHKS and YYEKEE (reference sequence).